This T cell receptor beta chain was profiled in a study of blood T cell repertoires in COVID-19. Study at large: Italy, Spain and the United States were the sources of the convalescent and acute COVID-19 samples. From T cells, B-cell-depleted T cells, or PBMCs came the material, which was cDNA or gDNA.

J lost 1 base, V lost 4 bases, and 2 bases had no gene match. The length of the CDR3 is 15 residues. CDR1 is SGHTA, CDR2 FQGNSA, per germline. Authors' processing steps: Reference gene primer amplification yielded estimated nucleated cell counts. Profiling relied on immunoSEQ multiplex PCR, and the TCRdb table lists in-frame clones only, not all of them. V, J and clone size reflect that table, while D and trimming were determined from the DNA. The table shows over 200,000 clones, with approximately 86% occurring only once. The gene calls are TRBV7-2 and TRBJ2-7, with TRBD2 matching over 12 bases. Sequences were obtained from peripheral blood. This receptor was taken from a man between 35 and 55 years old who had recovered from COVID-19. CDR3 region: CASSSTSGGSYEQYF. Here the CDR3 DNA reads TGTGCCAGCAGCTCGACTAGCGGGGGATCCTACGAGCAGTACTTC.